The clone carrying this T cell receptor (beta chain) appeared once. This sample was included in a study of CD8 T cells in Susac syndrome. Reverse transcription of 0.5 to 1 ug RNA was performed with random hexamers. TCRdb re-called the immunoSEQ multiplex PCR reads through MiXCR, storing one row per CDR3 protein. The sample gives about 200,000 distinct CDR3 sequences, 90% to 95% of which show up once; about 0.095% is in the top ten. Healthy donors acted as controls, with matching for age and sex. TEMRA cells were enriched by FACS, and CD4+ and CD8+ T cells were negatively isolated. The V gene's germline CDR1 is MDHEN and CDR2 SYDVKM. Deletions cut 4 bases from V and 3 bases from J, with 15 bases between. The CDR3 extends over 15 amino acids.

This receptor was obtained from a human donor in good health. This sequence joins TRBV28 and TRBJ1-1; D possibly corresponds to TRBD1 (5 bases). What was sequenced was CD4+ T cells from PBMCs. The CDR3 is CASSSLGAGDTEAFF. CDR3 DNA: TGTGCCAGCAGTTCACTTGGGGCAGGAGACACTGAAGCTTTCTTT.